What follows are 15 T cell receptor beta chains derived from one specimen sequenced in a study of T cell repertoires in cytomegalovirus infection. TCRdb analysed the reads with MiXCR anew, one entry per CDR3 protein. Of roughly 500,000 distinct CDR3 sequences in the sample, roughly a third were seen once. No antigen has been identified for these receptors. The sample here was cultured PBMCs, taken from culture after CMV antigen stimulation. The receptors here all came from a human donor in good health (CMV status not recorded). Some clones in this sample may be carry-over from other donors' samples.

This clonotype was seen only a few times. V usage is TRBV7-2 and J usage is TRBJ1-5, with D perhaps TRBD1 (5 bases). The CDR3 extends over 14 amino acids. Looked up from germline, CDR1 is SGHTA and CDR2 is FQGNSA. The V end was cut by 3 bases, the J end by 4 bases, with 10 bases between. CDR3 protein: CASSLSGWNQPQHF. In DNA, the CDR3 is TGTGCCAGCAGCTTGTCAGGGTGGAATCAGCCCCAGCATTTT.

This sequence joins TRBV24-1 and TRBJ2-3; 11 positions match TRBD2. The CDR3 runs 16 residues. The ends lost 6 bases at V and 3 bases at J; junction bases unmatched: 7. Germline V gene data show CDR1 as KGHDR and CDR2 as SFDVKD. The CDR3 protein is CATSHPTSGRTDTQYF. The CDR3 DNA sequence: TGTGCCACCAGTCACCCAACTAGCGGGAGAACAGATACGCAGTATTTT.

This chain joins TRBV6-2 or TRBV6-3 and TRBJ2-1; 7 bases agree with TRBD1. The CDR3 contains 14 residues. The ends lost 10 bases at V and 2 bases at J; junction bases unmatched: 8. Germline V gene lookup returns CDR1 MNHEY and CDR2 SVGEGT. CDR3 amino acids: CATNRDRAYNEQFF. DNA for the CDR3: TGTGCCACCAACCGGGACAGAGCCTACAATGAGCAGTTCTTC.

V and J are TRBV27 and TRBJ2-7, with TRBD1 identical over 9 bases. Looked up from germline, CDR1 is MNHEY and CDR2 is SMNVEV (reference sequence). J was trimmed by 2 bases and V by 4 bases; bases with no gene match: 6. The CDR3 runs 15 residues. The CDR3 here is CASSSTGGAAYEQYF. In nucleotides, the CDR3 is TGTGCCAGCAGTTCAACAGGGGGCGCAGCCTACGAGCAGTACTTC.

This clonotype has a handful of counts. The genes are TRBV7-2 and TRBJ2-3; no clear D gene. Germline V CDR1 and CDR2: SGHTA, FQGNSA. The length of the CDR3 is 12 residues. V was pared by 6 bases and J by 6 bases, with 10 bases between. CDR3 sequence: CASSRTGDTQYF. The CDR3 DNA reads TGTGCCAGCAGTAGGACCGGGGATACGCAGTATTTT.

This clonotype appeared a few times. The chain employs TRBV4-1 and TRBJ1-1, with D hard to call. The ends were cut back, 0 bases at V and 5 bases at J, with 16 bases in the middle. Germline loops: CDR1 MGHRA, CDR2 YSYEKL. CDR3 length: 16 amino acids. In DNA, the CDR3 is TGCGCCAGCAGCCAAGATTCGGAGGGAGGGAGGACTGAAGCTTTCTTT. It specifies CASSQDSEGGRTEAFF.

This chain links TRBV28 with TRBJ1-3, with 7 bases identical to TRBD1. The CDR3 has 14 amino acids. Germline V gene sequence: CDR1 MDHEN, CDR2 SYDVKM. Trimming removed 5 bases from V and 8 bases from J; junction bases left unmatched: 9. CDR3 coding DNA: TGTGCCAGCAGTACCGGGACAGCCATGGACACCATATATTTT. Translating gives CASSTGTAMDTIYF.

This clonotype was seen a handful of times. The chain has TRBV6-2 or TRBV6-3 and TRBJ1-1; D not resolved. Germline assignment: CDR1 MNHEY and CDR2 SVGEGT. Trimming took off 4 bases at V and 1 base at J, with 10 bases between the two ends. The CDR3 is made up of 14 amino acids. The CDR3 sequence: CASSLRAGNTEAFF. Here the CDR3 DNA reads TGTGCCAGCAGTTTGAGGGCGGGGAACACTGAAGCTTTCTTT.

The chain uses TRBV4-3 and TRBJ2-3; TRBD2 is a possible D gene (5 bases). The V gene's germline CDR1 is LGHNA and CDR2 YSLEER. V shed 4 bases and J shed 1 base, with 15 bases lying between them. The CDR3 covers 16 residues. In DNA, the CDR3 is TGCGCCAGCAGCCCACAAGCGGCTAGGGGCACAGATACGCAGTATTTT. Its translation: CASSPQAARGTDTQYF.

The count of this clonotype is one. The chain is built from TRBV7-8 and TRBJ2-3; 12 bases agree with TRBD2. The CDR3 length is 17 residues. Germline lookup yields CDR1 SGHVS and CDR2 FQNEAQ. Trimming removed 1 base from V and 3 bases from J; junction bases left unmatched: 5. Here the CDR3 reads CASSLGPLAGGTDTQYF. The CDR3 region has the DNA TGTGCCAGCAGCTTAGGGCCTCTAGCGGGAGGGACAGATACGCAGTATTTT.

The chain links TRBV7-8 to TRBJ2-3; D call uncertain. Trimming cost V 8 bases and J 5 bases, with 17 bases left between them. The CDR3 covers 14 residues. CDR1 and CDR2 (germline): SGHVS, FQNEAQ. This CDR3 is CASPSERLRDTQYF. The CDR3, as DNA: TGTGCCAGCCCCTCGGAGAGGCTGAGAGATACGCAGTATTTT.

The table lists this clonotype with a few counts. V and J are TRBV18 and TRBJ2-3, with 8 nucleotides matching TRBD1. V was pared by 6 bases and J by 3 bases, with 5 bases of the junction left unmatched. The CDR3 extends over 14 amino acids. In germline, CDR1 is KGHSH, CDR2 LQKENI. The chain's CDR3 is CASSRTGSTDTQYF. CDR3 DNA: TGTGCCAGCTCTAGGACAGGGTCAACAGATACGCAGTATTTT.

This clonotype has just a few counts. This rearrangement joins TRBV4-3 to TRBJ2-5; 10 nucleotides line up with TRBD2. The germline V gene has CDR1 LGHNA and CDR2 YSLEER. Unmatched junction bases numbered 4, after V lost 3 bases and J lost 3 bases. The CDR3 runs to 15 residues. The chain's CDR3 is CASSQWTSGEETQYF. The CDR3 DNA reads as TGCGCCAGCAGCCAGTGGACTAGCGGTGAAGAGACCCAGTACTTC.

In this sample, this clonotype turned up once. CDR3 region: CASSYGAGGMGTDTQYF. The CDR3 nucleotides are TGTGCCAGCAGTTACGGGGCAGGCGGGATGGGGACAGATACGCAGTATTTT. The chain has TRBV6-8 and TRBJ2-3, with D possibly matching TRBD2 (6 bases). This CDR3 has 17 residues. Germline values: CDR1 MNHGY, CDR2 SAAAGT. The ends were cut back, 2 bases at V and 3 bases at J, with 18 bases in the middle.

This clonotype was counted at least ten times. The rearrangement uses TRBV7-2 and TRBJ2-7; 12 nucleotides match TRBD2. Losses at the gene ends were 5 bases for V and 2 bases for J; bases not matched to a gene: 16. Germline values: CDR1 SGHTA, CDR2 FQGNSA. The CDR3 is 19 amino acids. CDR3 protein: CASSPRSRLAGARTYEQYF. Here the CDR3 DNA reads TGTGCCAGCAGCCCCCGTTCCAGACTAGCGGGAGCAAGAACCTACGAGCAGTACTTC.